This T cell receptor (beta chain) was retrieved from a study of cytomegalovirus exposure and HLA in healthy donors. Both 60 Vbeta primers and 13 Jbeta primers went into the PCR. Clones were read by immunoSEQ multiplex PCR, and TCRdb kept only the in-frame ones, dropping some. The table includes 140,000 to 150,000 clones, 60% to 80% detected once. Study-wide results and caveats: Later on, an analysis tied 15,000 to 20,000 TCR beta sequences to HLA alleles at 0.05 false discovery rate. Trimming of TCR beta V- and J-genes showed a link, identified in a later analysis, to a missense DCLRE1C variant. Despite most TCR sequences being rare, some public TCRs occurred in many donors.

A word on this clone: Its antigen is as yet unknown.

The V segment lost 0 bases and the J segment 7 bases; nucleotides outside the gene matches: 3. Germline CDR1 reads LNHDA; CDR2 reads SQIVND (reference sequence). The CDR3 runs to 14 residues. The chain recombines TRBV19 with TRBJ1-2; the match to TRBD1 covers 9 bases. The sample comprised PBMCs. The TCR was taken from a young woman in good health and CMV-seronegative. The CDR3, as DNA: TGTGCCAGTAGTATAGAAACGACAGGGGGTGGCTACACCTTC. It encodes CASSIETTGGGYTF. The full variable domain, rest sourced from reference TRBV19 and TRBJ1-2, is DGGITQSPKYLFRKEGQNVTLSCEQNLNHDAMYWYRQDPGQGLRLIYYSQIVNDFQKGDIAEGYSVSREKKESFPLTVTSAQKNPTAFYLCASSIETTGGGYTFGSGTRLTVV.